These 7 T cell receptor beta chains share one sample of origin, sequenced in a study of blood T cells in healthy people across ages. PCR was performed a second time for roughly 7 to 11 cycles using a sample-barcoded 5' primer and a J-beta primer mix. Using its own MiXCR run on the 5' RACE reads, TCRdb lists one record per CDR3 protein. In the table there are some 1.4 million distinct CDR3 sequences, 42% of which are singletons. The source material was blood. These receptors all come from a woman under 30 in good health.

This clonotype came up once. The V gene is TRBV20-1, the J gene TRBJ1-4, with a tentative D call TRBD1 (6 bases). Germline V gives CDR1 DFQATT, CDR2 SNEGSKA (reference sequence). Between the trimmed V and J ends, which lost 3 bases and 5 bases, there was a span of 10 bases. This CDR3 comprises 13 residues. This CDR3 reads CSARHRDNEKLFF. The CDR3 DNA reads TGCAGTGCTAGGCACAGGGACAATGAAAAACTGTTTTTT.

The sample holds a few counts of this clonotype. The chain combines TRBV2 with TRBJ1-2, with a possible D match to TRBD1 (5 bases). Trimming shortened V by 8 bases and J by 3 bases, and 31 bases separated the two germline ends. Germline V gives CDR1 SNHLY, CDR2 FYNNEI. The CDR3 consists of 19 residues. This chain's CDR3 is CASRLGGRGTTPGDYGYTF. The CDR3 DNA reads TGTGCCAGCCGGCTTGGTGGAAGGGGAACTACCCCGGGGGACTATGGCTACACCTTC.

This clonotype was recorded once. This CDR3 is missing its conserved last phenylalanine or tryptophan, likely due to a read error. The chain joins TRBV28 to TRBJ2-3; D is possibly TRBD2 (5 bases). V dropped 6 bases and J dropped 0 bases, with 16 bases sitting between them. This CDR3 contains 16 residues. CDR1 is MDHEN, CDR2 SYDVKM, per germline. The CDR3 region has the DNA TGTGCCAGCAGCCCGTCGGGGATTCCTAGCACAGATACGCAGTATCTT. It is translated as CASSPSGIPSTDTQYL.

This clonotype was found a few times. This chain's CDR3 is CASSQETNEKLFF. The CDR3 DNA follows: TGTGCCAGCAGCCAAGAGACTAATGAAAAACTGTTTTTT. This chain joins TRBV4-2 and TRBJ1-4; no definite D call. Trimming took off 0 bases at V and 2 bases at J, with 1 base between the two ends. CDR3 length equals 13 residues. Per the germline V gene, CDR1 is LGHNA and CDR2 is YNFKEQ.

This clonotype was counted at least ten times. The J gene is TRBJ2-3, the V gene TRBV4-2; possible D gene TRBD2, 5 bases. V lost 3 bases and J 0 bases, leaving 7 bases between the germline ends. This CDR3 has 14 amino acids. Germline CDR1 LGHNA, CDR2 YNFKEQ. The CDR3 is CASSQRTSTDTQYF. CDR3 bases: TGTGCCAGCAGCCAGCGGACTAGCACAGATACGCAGTATTTT.

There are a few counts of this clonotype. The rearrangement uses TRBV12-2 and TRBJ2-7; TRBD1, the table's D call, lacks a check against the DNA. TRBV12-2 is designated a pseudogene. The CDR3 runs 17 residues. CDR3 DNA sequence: TGTGCAAGTCGCTTAGATTGCCCCGGGACAGGGAGTTCCGAGCAGTACTTC. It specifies CASRLDCPGTGSSEQYF.

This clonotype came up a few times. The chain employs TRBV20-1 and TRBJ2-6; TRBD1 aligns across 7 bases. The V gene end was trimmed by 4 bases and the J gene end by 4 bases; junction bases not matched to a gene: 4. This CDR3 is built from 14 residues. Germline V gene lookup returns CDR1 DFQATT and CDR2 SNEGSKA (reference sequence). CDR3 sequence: CSATGGLGANVLTF. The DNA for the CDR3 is TGCAGTGCTACAGGGGGATTGGGGGCCAACGTCCTGACTTTC.